These 18 T cell receptor beta chains share one sample of origin, sequenced in a study of blood T cell repertoires in COVID-19. The assay was immunoSEQ multiplex PCR, and TCRdb's table has in-frame clones only and misses some. Here the sample spans about 290,000 clones, around 89% being singletons. The sequencing input was peripheral blood. Receptors originate from a man aged 40-55 years with acute or convalescent COVID-19.

In DNA, the CDR3 is TGTGCCAGCAGCTCGGGGGTCATGGGCTCACCCCTCCACTTT. Translation: CASSSGVMGSPLHF. J is TRBJ1-6 and V is TRBV7-9, with TRBD1 as a possible D gene (5 bases). The CDR3 consists of 14 residues. Trimming stripped 4 bases from V and 10 bases from J, with 14 bases between. Per the germline V gene, CDR1 is SEHNR and CDR2 is FQNEAQ (reference sequence).

The chain has TRBV15 and TRBJ2-2, with 7 bases fitting TRBD1. There are 14 residues in the CDR3. Trimming removed 5 bases from V and 2 bases from J; junction bases left unmatched: 2. The germline gives CDR1 LNHNV, CDR2 YYDKDF (reference sequence). The DNA for the CDR3 is TGTGCCACCAGCCGGGACAGTAACACCGGGGAGCTGTTTTTT. Translation: CATSRDSNTGELFF.

The chain links TRBV7-2 to TRBJ1-2; no clear D. Germline-derived CDR1 and CDR2 are SGHTA and FQGNSA. This CDR3 spans 14 amino acids. Trimming pared 5 bases from V and 8 bases from J, leaving 18 bases between. CDR3 amino acids: CASSPSRDSTGYTF. In nucleotides, the CDR3 is TGTGCCAGCAGCCCAAGCCGGGATTCTACGGGCTACACCTTC.

V gene TRBV7-3 combines with J gene TRBJ2-1; possibly TRBD2 for D (6 bases). The CDR3 is 15 residues long. V shed 2 bases and J shed 0 bases, with 8 bases lying between them. Germline lookup yields CDR1 SGHTA and CDR2 FQGTGA. CDR3 sequence: CASSLGGISYNEQFF. CDR3 DNA sequence: TGTGCCAGCAGCTTAGGGGGGATCTCCTACAATGAGCAGTTCTTC. The whole variable domain, remainder taken from reference TRBV7-3 and TRBJ2-1, is GAGVSQTPSNKVTEKGKYVELRCDPISGHTALYWYRQSLGQGPEFLIYFQGTGAADDSGLPNDRFFAVRPEGSVSTLKIQRTERGDSAVYLCASSLGGISYNEQFFGPGTRLTVL.

DNA of the CDR3: TGTGCCAGCACCCTCGGGGGTTCCAATCAGCCCCAGCATTTT. Amino acids: CASTLGGSNQPQHF. V gene TRBV28 combines with J gene TRBJ1-5; D is perhaps TRBD1 (5 bases). V was cut by 7 bases and J by 3 bases, with 13 bases left in between. Germline-derived CDR1 and CDR2 are MDHEN and SYDVKM. CDR3 length equals 14 residues.

The chain has TRBV11-2 and TRBJ1-1; the D is unclear. The CDR3 has 13 residues. The V and J ends lost 5 bases and 2 bases respectively, with 9 bases between them. Germline V gene lookup returns CDR1 SGHAT and CDR2 FQNNGV. The CDR3 loop is CASSREINTEAFF. The CDR3, as DNA: TGTGCCAGCAGCCGGGAGATCAACACTGAAGCTTTCTTT.

The J gene is TRBJ2-7, the V gene TRBV19, with D tentatively TRBD2 (7 bases). CDR3 length: 12 residues. Per germline, CDR1 LNHDA and CDR2 SQIVND (reference sequence). Trimming removed 8 bases at V and 5 bases at J, with 13 bases between. CDR3 residues: CASGTGGHEQYF. The CDR3 DNA reads as TGTGCCAGTGGGACCGGGGGGCACGAGCAGTACTTC.

V and J are TRBV3-1 (or the pseudogene TRBV3-2) and TRBJ1-4; 9 bases are shared with TRBD1. The CDR3 runs to 15 residues. Germline CDR1 and CDR2: LGHDT and YNNKEL (reference sequence). The V gene end was trimmed by 3 bases and the J gene end by 10 bases; junction bases not matched to a gene: 9. CDR3 protein: CASSHHRGPSGKLFF. The CDR3 DNA reads as TGTGCCAGCAGCCACCACAGGGGGCCTTCAGGAAAACTGTTTTTT.

The rearrangement uses TRBV5-1 and TRBJ2-7; D is perhaps TRBD2 (6 bases). The V end was cut by 7 bases, the J end by 3 bases, with 14 bases between. Germline V lookup: CDR1 SGHRS, CDR2 YFSETQ. The CDR3 totals 13 residues. The CDR3 sequence is CASGEGGDYEQYF. The CDR3 coding sequence is TGCGCCAGCGGGGAAGGAGGGGACTACGAGCAGTACTTC.

A remark on this clone: Distinct nucleotide sequences in the sample also encode this CDR3. This rearrangement joins TRBV3-1 (or the pseudogene TRBV3-2) to TRBJ2-7; TRBD1 is a possible D gene (6 bases). Trimming took 1 base from V and 0 from J, leaving 7 bases between them. The germline CDR1 and CDR2 sequences are LGHDT and YNNKEL (reference sequence). This CDR3 has 14 residues. The CDR3 is CASSQGGGSYEQYF. The CDR3 DNA is TGTGCCAGCAGCCAAGGAGGGGGCTCCTACGAGCAGTACTTC.

The chain joins TRBV24-1 to TRBJ2-5; D is perhaps TRBD1 (6 bases). V lost 9 bases to trimming and J lost 0 bases, with 19 bases between them. Germline V gene sequence: CDR1 KGHDR, CDR2 SFDVKD. The CDR3 spans 16 residues. The CDR3 region is CATPPGRDTYQETQYF. In DNA form, the CDR3 reads TGTGCCACCCCGCCGGGCCGGGACACCTACCAAGAGACCCAGTACTTC.

The CDR3: CASRMTGRNYGYTF. CDR3 DNA: TGTGCCAGCAGAATGACAGGGAGGAACTATGGCTACACCTTC. The chain joins TRBV25-1 to TRBJ1-2; TRBD1 aligns across 7 bases. After removal of 6 bases from V and 2 bases from J, the junction contained 6 bases not matched to a gene. The germline V gene has CDR1 MGHDK and CDR2 SYGVNS. The length of the CDR3 is 14 residues.

This chain connects TRBV14 to TRBJ2-7, with 7 positions matching TRBD2. The germline V gene encodes CDR1 SGHDN and CDR2 FVKESK. The CDR3 consists of 16 residues. J lost 2 bases, V lost 3 bases, and 10 bases had no gene match. Here the CDR3 reads CASSHPWGRDPYEQYF. In DNA form, the CDR3 reads TGTGCCAGCAGCCATCCCTGGGGGAGGGACCCCTACGAGCAGTACTTC.

This chain uses TRBV2 with TRBJ1-5; perhaps TRBD1 as D (5 bases). The V end lost 3 bases, the J end lost 7 bases, and 16 bases lay between the germline ends. CDR1 is SNHLY, CDR2 FYNNEI, per germline. The CDR3 has 15 residues. The DNA for the CDR3 is TGTGCCAGCAGTGATTCCGGGACCCGGGGGCAGCCCCAGCATTTT. Amino acid sequence: CASSDSGTRGQPQHF.

The V and J genes are TRBV5-1 and TRBJ1-1; D gene unclear. The CDR3 totals 15 residues. CDR1 SGHRS and CDR2 YFSETQ come from the germline V gene. V was cut by 0 bases and J by 1 base, with 10 bases left in between. DNA of the CDR3: TGCGCCAGCAGCTTGGCTGTCGGAGGGAACACTGAAGCTTTCTTT. Translation gives CASSLAVGGNTEAFF.

The rearrangement links TRBV24-1 to TRBJ2-3; the match to TRBD2 covers 8 bases. Germline-derived CDR1 and CDR2 are KGHDR and SFDVKD. With V trimmed by 2 bases and J by 0 bases, 6 bases remained unmatched. The CDR3 length is 17 residues. CDR3 sequence reads: CATSDSPQRGSTDTQYF. The CDR3 nucleotides read TGTGCCACCAGTGATTCCCCGCAGCGGGGGAGCACAGATACGCAGTATTTT.

The gene calls are TRBV19 and TRBJ1-2; 7 bases are shared with TRBD1. Trimming at V came to 1 base and at J to 3 bases, leaving 5 bases not matched to a gene. The CDR3 length is 15 residues. Germline assignment: CDR1 LNHDA and CDR2 SQIVND (reference sequence). CDR3 nucleotides: TGTGCCAGTAGTATAGTAACAGGGGAGGACTATGGCTACACCTTC. Its translation is CASSIVTGEDYGYTF.

This clone was observed a single time. This chain uses TRBV29-1 with TRBJ1-2, with D hard to call. CDR1 is SQVTM, CDR2 ANQGSEA, per germline. Trimming stripped 4 bases from V and 0 bases from J, with 9 bases between. CDR3 size: 13 residues. CDR3 DNA sequence: TGCAGCGTTGGGCGGGAAGCTAACTATGGCTACACCTTC. As protein: CSVGREANYGYTF. Filled out from reference TRBV29-1 and TRBJ1-2, the complete variable domain reads SAVISQKPSRDICQRGTSLTIQCQVDSQVTMMFWYRQQPGQSLTLIATANQGSEATYESGFVIDKFPISRPNLTFSTLTVSNMSPEDSSIYLCSVGREANYGYTFGSGTRLTVV.